The clone carrying this TCR beta chain turned up a few times. The sample belongs to a study of T-cell memory formation after mild COVID-19. TCRdb itself ran the 5' RACE reads through MiXCR, one entry per CDR3 protein. This table has about 430,000 distinct CDR3 sequences, 20% to 30% appearing once. Germline CDR1 and CDR2: SGHRS and YFSETQ. The CDR3 consists of 14 residues. The V segment lost 1 base and the J segment 7 bases; nucleotides outside the gene matches: 6. The chain recombines TRBV5-1 with TRBJ1-1; TRBD1 matches at 8 bases. The sample comprised PBMCs or a T cell subset sorted from them (not recorded which). The sequence was collected from an adult woman who had mild COVID-19 (a few samples of this study predate the infection). Cell type and time point are not known. The CDR3 spells CASSLSPGTGEAFF. The CDR3 bases are TGCGCCAGCAGCTTGTCCCCCGGGACAGGTGAAGCTTTCTTT. Based on the CDR3 plus reference TRBV5-1 and TRBJ1-1, the full variable domain is KAGVTQTPRYLIKTRGQQVTLSCSPISGHRSVSWYQQTPGQGLQFLFEYFSETQRNKGNFPGRFSGRQFSNSRSEMNVSTLELGDSALYLCASSLSPGTGEAFFGQGTRLTVV.